These 13 T cell receptor beta chains were all obtained from the same sample, sequenced in a study of patients and donors after allogeneic stem cell transplantation. From the RT-PCR reads, TCRdb called clonotypes with MiXCR, one entry per CDR3 protein. The repertoire holds about a million distinct CDR3 sequences, more than 15% seen once, with 6% in the top ten. Sample: blood, either unsorted or a sorted T cell fraction (not recorded which). Receptors were obtained from a human donor who was either an allogeneic HSCT recipient or a stem cell or donor lymphocyte infusion donor (not recorded which). It is not recorded whose cells these are; they may come from a transplant donor.

This clonotype showed up just once. The V and J genes are TRBV6-2 or TRBV6-3 and TRBJ1-1; D uncertain. The length of the CDR3 is 16 residues. CDR1 is MNHEY, CDR2 SVGEGT, per germline. The germline V and J ends were trimmed by 0 bases and 4 bases, with 15 bases remaining between them. The DNA of the CDR3 is TGTGCCAGCAGTTACTCGGCCGGGCCCTGGAGCACTGAAGCTTTCTTT. Translating gives CASSYSAGPWSTEAFF.

The gene calls are TRBV6-1 and TRBJ2-1; possibly TRBD2 for D (6 bases). The CDR3 runs 15 residues. V lost 7 bases and J lost 5, with 18 bases in between. CDR1 and CDR2 (germline): MNHNS, SASEGT. The DNA of the CDR3 is TGTGCCAGCACCACGGGACTCGAGAGAAACAATGAGCAGTTCTTC. It yields the protein CASTTGLERNNEQFF.

This clonotype was observed a handful of times. V is TRBV20-1 and J is TRBJ2-5; D may be TRBD2 (5 bases). CDR3 size: 13 residues. Trimming took 0 bases from V and 5 from J, leaving 10 bases between them. Germline V lookup: CDR1 DFQATT, CDR2 SNEGSKA (reference sequence). CDR3 bases: TGCAGTGCTAGAGACCCTAGGAGGGAGACCCAGTACTTC. It specifies CSARDPRRETQYF.

The chain has TRBV5-4 and TRBJ2-2, with 9 bases that match TRBD1. The V gene's germline CDR1 is SGHNT and CDR2 YYREEE (reference sequence). The CDR3 has 16 residues. Trimming removed 6 bases from V and 3 bases from J; junction bases left unmatched: 9. The CDR3: CASTTGGGADTGELFF. CDR3 nucleotide sequence: TGTGCCAGCACCACAGGGGGCGGGGCGGACACCGGGGAGCTGTTTTTT. The whole variable domain, filled in from reference TRBV5-4 and TRBJ2-2, reads ETGVTQSPTHLIKTRGQQVTLRCSSQSGHNTVSWYQQALGQGPQFIFQYYREEENGRGNFPPRFSGLQFPNYSSELNVNALELDDSALYLCASTTGGGADTGELFFGEGSRLTVL.

There are a few counts of this clonotype. The V and J genes are TRBV5-1 and TRBJ2-1, with TRBD2 matching 7 bases. Germline V gene lookup returns CDR1 SGHRS and CDR2 YFSETQ. The CDR3 runs 14 residues. V gave up 1 base and J gave up 7 bases; unmatched junction bases: 5. CDR3 sequence reads: CASSLLGEGNEQFF. In nucleotides, the CDR3 is TGCGCCAGCAGCTTGCTGGGGGAGGGTAATGAGCAGTTCTTC.

The rearrangement links TRBV6-1 to TRBJ2-7, with a tentative D call TRBD1 (6 bases). V dropped 6 bases and J dropped 3 bases, with 18 bases sitting between them. Germline-derived CDR1 and CDR2 are MNHNS and SASEGT. The CDR3 length is 15 residues. CDR3 DNA sequence: TGTGCCAGCAGCCTGACACGGACAGTTAACTACGAGCAGTACTTC. Translating gives CASSLTRTVNYEQYF.

This clonotype was observed a few times. This chain links TRBV27 with TRBJ2-3, with D possibly being TRBD2 (6 bases). Per the germline V gene, CDR1 is MNHEY and CDR2 is SMNVEV (reference sequence). V was trimmed by 4 bases and J by 2 bases, leaving 7 bases between them. The CDR3 totals 13 residues. Written as DNA, the CDR3 is TGTGCCAGCAGTTGGGAGGCCACAGATACGCAGTATTTT. Protein sequence: CASSWEATDTQYF.

This chain uses TRBV6-1 with TRBJ2-4, with D maybe TRBD2 (6 bases). The germline V gene has CDR1 MNHNS and CDR2 SASEGT. V lost 5 bases and J lost 9, with 20 bases in between. The CDR3 consists of 15 residues. The chain's CDR3 is CASSPPGFEGGIQYF. The CDR3, as DNA: TGTGCCAGCAGTCCCCCGGGCTTCGAGGGAGGCATTCAGTACTTC.

The V call is TRBV20-1, the J call TRBJ1-5, with 7 bases matching TRBD1. V shed 5 bases, J shed 6 bases, and the junction held 7 bases outside the gene matches. The germline V gene has CDR1 DFQATT and CDR2 SNEGSKA (reference sequence). The CDR3 runs 13 residues. The chain's CDR3 is CSAATGLGQPQHF. In DNA form, the CDR3 reads TGCAGTGCTGCGACAGGGTTGGGTCAGCCCCAGCATTTT.

The rearrangement joins TRBV9 to TRBJ1-1; a possible D gene is TRBD1 (6 bases). The germline CDR1 and CDR2 sequences are SGDLS and YYNGEE. The CDR3 runs 14 residues. Deletions cut 3 bases from V and 0 bases from J, with 9 bases between. The CDR3 DNA reads as TGTGCCAGCAGCGCGGACAGCCTGAACACTGAAGCTTTCTTT. It codes for CASSADSLNTEAFF.

The CDR3 region has the DNA TGCGCCAGCAGCAAGACAGGGGCCAACTATGGCTACACCTTC. Its translation: CASSKTGANYGYTF. The chain couples TRBV5-1 to TRBJ1-2, with TRBD1 matching over 8 bases. Germline CDR1 SGHRS, CDR2 YFSETQ. This CDR3 comprises 14 residues. Germline trimming cut 4 bases from V and 2 bases from J; bases unmatched to any gene: 4.

This clonotype was found a few times. The chain combines TRBV11-1 with TRBJ2-7, with D perhaps TRBD2 (7 bases). In germline, CDR1 is SGHAT, CDR2 FQDESV (reference sequence). The length of the CDR3 is 18 residues. With 5 bases removed from V and 3 bases from J, the gap between germline ends came to 26 bases. CDR3 nucleotide sequence: TGTGCCAGCAGCCCTAGCGGAAGAAGGGGGAAACCGAACTACGAGCAGTACTTC. Translating gives CASSPSGRRGKPNYEQYF.

In its sample, this clonotype was seen a few times. This chain's CDR3 is CASSAPGGSGTGELFF. The CDR3 bases are TGTGCCAGCAGCGCTCCCGGCGGGAGCGGCACCGGGGAGCTGTTTTTT. The chain is built from TRBV9 and TRBJ2-2, with TRBD2 identical over 7 bases. This CDR3 is built from 16 residues. The germline CDR1 and CDR2 sequences are SGDLS and YYNGEE. V lost 3 bases to trimming and J lost 4 bases; unmatched junction nucleotides: 9.